This T cell receptor (beta chain) comes out of a study of cytomegalovirus exposure and HLA in healthy donors. 60 Vbeta and 13 Jbeta primers were used in PCR. Sequenced by immunoSEQ multiplex PCR; TCRdb stores in-frame clones only, minus some. The sample lists approximately 130,000 clones, less than 90% occurring once. CDR3 length: 15 amino acids. J gave up 1 base and V 0 bases, and 1 base lay outside the gene matches. Germline V gene data show CDR1 as LGHNA and CDR2 as YSLEER. Sequencing was performed on PBMCs. This receptor was identified in a man aged 35 to 55 in good health and CMV-seronegative. V is TRBV4-3 and J is TRBJ2-3; 7 bases line up with TRBD1. The CDR3 loop reads CASSQDGTGTDTQYF. The CDR3 region has the DNA TGCGCCAGCAGCCAAGATGGGACAGGCACAGATACGCAGTATTTT.